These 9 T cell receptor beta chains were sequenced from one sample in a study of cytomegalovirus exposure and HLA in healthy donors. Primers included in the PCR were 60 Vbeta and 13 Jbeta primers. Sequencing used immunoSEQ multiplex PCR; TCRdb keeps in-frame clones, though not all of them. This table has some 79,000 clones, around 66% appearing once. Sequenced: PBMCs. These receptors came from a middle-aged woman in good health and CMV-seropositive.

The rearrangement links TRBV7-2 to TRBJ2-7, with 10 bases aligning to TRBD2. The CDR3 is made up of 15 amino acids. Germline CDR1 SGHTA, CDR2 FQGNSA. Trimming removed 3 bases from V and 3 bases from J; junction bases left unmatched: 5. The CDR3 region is CASSFVAGGNYEQYF. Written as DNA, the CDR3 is TGTGCCAGCAGCTTCGTAGCGGGAGGTAACTACGAGCAGTACTTC.

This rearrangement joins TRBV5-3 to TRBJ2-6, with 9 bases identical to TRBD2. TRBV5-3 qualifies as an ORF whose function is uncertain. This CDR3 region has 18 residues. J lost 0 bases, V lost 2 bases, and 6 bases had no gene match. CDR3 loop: CARSFPSGVFSGANVLTF. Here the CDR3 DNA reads TGTGCCAGAAGCTTCCCTAGCGGGGTTTTCTCTGGGGCCAACGTCCTGACTTTC.

This CDR3 reads CASSFGTGVFEQYF. The CDR3 DNA reads as TGTGCCAGCAGTTTTGGGACAGGGGTTTTCGAGCAGTACTTC. The chain couples TRBV27 to TRBJ2-7; 10 bases are a match to TRBD1. Germline V gene data show CDR1 as MNHEY and CDR2 as SMNVEV (reference sequence). The CDR3 is 14 amino acids. Germline trimming cut 3 bases from V and 6 bases from J; bases unmatched to any gene: 5.

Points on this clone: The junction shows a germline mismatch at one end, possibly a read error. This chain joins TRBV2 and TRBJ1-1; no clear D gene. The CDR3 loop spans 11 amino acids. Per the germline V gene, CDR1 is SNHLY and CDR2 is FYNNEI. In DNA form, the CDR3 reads TGTGCCAGCAGTGAAAACAATGAAGCTTTCTTT. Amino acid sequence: CASSENNEAFF.

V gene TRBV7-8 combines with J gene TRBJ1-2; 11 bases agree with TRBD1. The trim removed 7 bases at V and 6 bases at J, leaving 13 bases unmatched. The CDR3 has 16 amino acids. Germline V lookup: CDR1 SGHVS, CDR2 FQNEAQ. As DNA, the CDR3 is TGTGCCAGCACCGGTTATCTGGGGGGACAGGGGGATGGCTACACCTTC. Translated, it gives CASTGYLGGQGDGYTF. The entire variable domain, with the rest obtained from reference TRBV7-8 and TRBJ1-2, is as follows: GAGVSQSPRYKVAKRGQDVALRCDPISGHVSLFWYQQALGQGPEFLTYFQNEAQLDKSGLPSDRFFAERPEGSVSTLKIQRTQQEDSAVYLCASTGYLGGQGDGYTFGSGTRLTVV.

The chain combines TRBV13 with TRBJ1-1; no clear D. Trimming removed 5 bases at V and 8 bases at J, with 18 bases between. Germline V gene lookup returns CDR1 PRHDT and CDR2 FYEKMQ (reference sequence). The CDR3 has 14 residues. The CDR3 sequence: CASSGQLYGPEAFF. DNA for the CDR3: TGTGCCAGCAGCGGGCAGCTTTACGGTCCCGAAGCTTTCTTT. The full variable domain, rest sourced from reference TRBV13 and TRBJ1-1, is AAGVIQSPRHLIKEKRETATLKCYPIPRHDTVYWYQQGPGQDPQFLISFYEKMQSDKGSIPDRFSAQQFSDYHSELNMSSLELGDSALYFCASSGQLYGPEAFFGQGTRLTVV.

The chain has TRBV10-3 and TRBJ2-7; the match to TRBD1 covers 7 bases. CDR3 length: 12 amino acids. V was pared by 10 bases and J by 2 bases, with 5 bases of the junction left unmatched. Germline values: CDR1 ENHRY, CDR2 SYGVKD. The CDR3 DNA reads TGTGCCAGCACAGGGGCTACCTACGAGCAGTACTTC. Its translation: CASTGATYEQYF.

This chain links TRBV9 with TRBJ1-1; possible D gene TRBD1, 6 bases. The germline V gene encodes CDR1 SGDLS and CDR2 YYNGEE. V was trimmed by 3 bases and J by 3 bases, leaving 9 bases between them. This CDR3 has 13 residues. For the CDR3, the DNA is TGTGCCAGCAGCGACAGGGTCGACACTGAAGCTTTCTTT. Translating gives CASSDRVDTEAFF.

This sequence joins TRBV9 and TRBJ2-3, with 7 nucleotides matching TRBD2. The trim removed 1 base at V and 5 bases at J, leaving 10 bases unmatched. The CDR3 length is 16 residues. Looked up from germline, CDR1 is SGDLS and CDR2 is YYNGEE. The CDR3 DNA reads TGTGCCAGCAGCGTATTGAACGTGGGAGGGGTAGATACGCAGTATTTT. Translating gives CASSVLNVGGVDTQYF.